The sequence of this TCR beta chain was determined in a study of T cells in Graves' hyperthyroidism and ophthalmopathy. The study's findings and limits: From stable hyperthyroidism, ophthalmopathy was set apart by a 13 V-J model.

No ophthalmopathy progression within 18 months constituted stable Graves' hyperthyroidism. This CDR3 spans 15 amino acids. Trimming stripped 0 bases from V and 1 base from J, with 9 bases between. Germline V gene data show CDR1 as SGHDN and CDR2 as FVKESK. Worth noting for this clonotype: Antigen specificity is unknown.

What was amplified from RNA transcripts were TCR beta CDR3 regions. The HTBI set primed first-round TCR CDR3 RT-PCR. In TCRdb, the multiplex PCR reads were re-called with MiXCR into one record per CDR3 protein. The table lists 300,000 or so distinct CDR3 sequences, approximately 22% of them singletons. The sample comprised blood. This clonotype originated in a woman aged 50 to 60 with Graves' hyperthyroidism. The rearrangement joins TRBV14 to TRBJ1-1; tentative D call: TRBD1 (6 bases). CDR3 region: CASSQEGGGNTEAFF. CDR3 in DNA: TGTGCCAGCAGCCAAGAGGGAGGGGGGAACACTGAAGCTTTCTTT.